This T cell receptor (beta chain) was captured in a study of blood T cells in healthy people across ages. Looked up from germline, CDR1 is SGHTA and CDR2 is FQGNSA. The CDR3 runs 14 residues. This clonotype has at least ten counts. The junction departs from germline at one end; a sequencing error may be responsible. For the second PCR, which ran for about 6 to 11 cycles, a sample-barcoded 5' primer and a J-beta primer mix were used. TCRdb analysed the 5' RACE reads with MiXCR anew, one entry per CDR3 protein. The sample has fewer than 2 million distinct CDR3 sequences, about two fifths seen once; the top ten hold 23%.

The sequence was obtained from a human donor in good health. V and J are TRBV7-2 and TRBJ2-7; D unclear. Sequencing used blood. The CDR3 reads CASSLAFSSHEQYF. The CDR3 nucleotides read TGTGCCAGCAGCTTAGCATTTAGCTCCCACGAGCAGTACTTC.